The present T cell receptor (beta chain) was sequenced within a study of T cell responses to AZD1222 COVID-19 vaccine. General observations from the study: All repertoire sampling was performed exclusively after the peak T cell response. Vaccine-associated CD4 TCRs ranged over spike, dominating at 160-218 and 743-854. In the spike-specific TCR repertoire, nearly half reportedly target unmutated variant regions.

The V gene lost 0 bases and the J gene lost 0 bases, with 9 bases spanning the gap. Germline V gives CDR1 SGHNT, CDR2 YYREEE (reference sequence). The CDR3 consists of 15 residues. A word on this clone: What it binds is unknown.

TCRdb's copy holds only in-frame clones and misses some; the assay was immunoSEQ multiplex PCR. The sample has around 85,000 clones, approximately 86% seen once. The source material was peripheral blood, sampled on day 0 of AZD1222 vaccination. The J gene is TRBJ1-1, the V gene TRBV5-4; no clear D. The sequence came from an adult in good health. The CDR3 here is CASSLAPEMNTEAFF. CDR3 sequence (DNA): TGTGCCAGCAGCTTGGCTCCAGAGATGAACACTGAAGCTTTCTTT.